This is a list of T cell receptor beta chains from one sample in a study of radiation and T cells in renal cell carcinoma. Sequenced by immunoSEQ multiplex PCR; TCRdb stores in-frame clones only, minus some. The table lists 150,000 or so clones, about nine tenths of them singletons. Sample: blood, taken from a patient whose treatment included radiotherapy and nephrectomy. The receptor source for this set is a woman in her fifties or sixties with renal cell carcinoma. Each CDR3 is given with its conserved first and last residue. Each record gives: J gene, clone size, V gene, D gene, CDR3 length, CDR3 DNA, CDR3 protein. D genes are given only for firm matches. Clone size is stated in some rows and not others, as once, few, many or a class when expanded.

>TRBJ1-5|few|TRBV7-8|TRBD1|17
TGTGCCAGCAGCCACCGGGACAGGGTACGTCGAAATCAGCCCCAGCATTTT
CASSHRDRVRRNQPQHF
>TRBJ2-3|once|TRBV5-1|TRBD2|17
TGCGCCAGCAGCTTGACGGCTAGCGGTACTAGCACAGATACGCAGTATTTT
CASSLTASGTSTDTQYF
>TRBJ1-2|-|TRBV5-1|-|13
TGCGCCAGCAGTGAAGGCAGACTCTATGGCTACACCTTC
CASSEGRLYGYTF
>TRBJ1-2|-|TRBV11-2|-|14
TGTGCCAGCAGCTTAGATCGGACCCCGGGCGGCTACACCTTC
CASSLDRTPGGYTF
>TRBJ1-2|-|TRBV14|-|14
TGTGCCAGCAGCCAAGGGGGTCCGAACTATGGCTACACCTTC
CASSQGGPNYGYTF
>TRBJ1-3|-|TRBV7-8|-|14
TGTGCCAGCAGCTTTCTAGGCTCTGGAAACACCATATATTTT
CASSFLGSGNTIYF
>TRBJ2-7|-|TRBV2|TRBD1|14
TGTGCCAGCAGCAGGGGGCTAATCGGCTACGAGCAGTACTTC
CASSRGLIGYEQYF
>TRBJ2-7|-|TRBV21-1|-|19
TGTGCCGGCAGCAAAGATGAAGTCGCCTACCCGGAAAGCTCCTACGAGCAGTACTTC
CAGSKDEVAYPESSYEQYF
>TRBJ2-3|-|TRBV20-1|-|11
TGCAGTGCTTTGGTTAAAGGTACGCAGTATTTT
CSALVKGTQYF
>TRBJ1-5|once|TRBV6-5|-|15
TGTGCCAGCAGTTACTCGCCCCAAAGCAATCAGCCCCAGCATTTT
CASSYSPQSNQPQHF
>TRBJ2-3|-|TRBV28|-|16
TGTGCCAGCAGCCCCCGGCGGCGCGGGCGCACAGATACGCAGTATTTT
CASSPRRRGRTDTQYF
>TRBJ2-1|-|TRBV5-1|TRBD2|16
TGCGCCAGCAGCTTGGAACTAGCGGGGGGGTACAATGAGCAGTTCTTC
CASSLELAGGYNEQFF
>TRBJ1-1|few|TRBV6-1|-|14
TGTGCCAGCAGTGAAGCTCCGGAGGGGCCTGAAGCTTTCTTT
CASSEAPEGPEAFF
>TRBJ2-2|-|TRBV9|TRBD2|20
TGTGCCAGCAGCGGTCCGGGACTAGCGGGGGGCCCGGGTGGTACCGGGGAGCTGTTTTTT
CASSGPGLAGGPGGTGELFF
>TRBJ1-1|-|TRBV9|TRBD1|15
TGTGCCAGCAGCCTTACGACAGGGTCGTACACTGAAGCTTTCTTT
CASSLTTGSYTEAFF
>TRBJ2-5|-|TRBV19|TRBD2|17
TGTGCCAGTAGTCCGGGGACTAGCTACGGGGGATGGAAGACCCAGTACTTC
CASSPGTSYGGWKTQYF
>TRBJ1-1|once|TRBV7-9|-|14
TGTGCCAGCAGCTTAATTGGAGGGAACACTGAAGCTTTCTTT
CASSLIGGNTEAFF
>TRBJ2-3|-|TRBV5-1|-|17
TGCGCCAGCAGCTTGAATTCGGGGGAAACCCTCACAGATACGCAGTATTTT
CASSLNSGETLTDTQYF
>TRBJ2-3|-|TRBV7-9|-|16
TGTGCCAGCAGCTTAAGGGCGGGGGCCACCACAGATACGCAGTATTTT
CASSLRAGATTDTQYF
>TRBJ1-5|-|TRBV4-3|-|14
TGCGCCAGCAGCCAGGACAGAGCGAATCAGCCCCAGCATTTT
CASSQDRANQPQHF
>TRBJ1-2|few|TRBV7-3|-|16
TGTGCCAGCAGCTTAGGGGGACGAGGCCCTAACTATGGCTACACCTTC
CASSLGGRGPNYGYTF
>TRBJ2-3|-|TRBV29-1|-|12
TGCAGCGTTGGAGAGGGAGCAGATACGCAGTATTTT
CSVGEGADTQYF
>TRBJ1-4|few|TRBV14|-|13
TGTGCCAGCAGCCCAAGTCACAATGAAAAACTGTTTTTT
CASSPSHNEKLFF
>TRBJ2-1|-|TRBV27|TRBD2|20
TGTGCCAGCAGTCCGAGACTAGCGGGGGACTTTCTGAGCTCCTACAATGAGCAGTTCTTC
CASSPRLAGDFLSSYNEQFF
>TRBJ2-1|once|TRBV19|-|10
TGTGCCAGTGGAGGGGAAGAGCAGTTCTTC
CASGGEEQFF
>TRBJ2-7|few|TRBV6-5|TRBD2|14
TGTGCCAGCGCTCAACTAGCGGGGGTCTACGAGCAGTACTTC
CASAQLAGVYEQYF
>TRBJ1-1|-|TRBV6-5|TRBD1|13
TGTGCCAGCAGGAAGACAGGGCTCCGTGAAGCTTTCTTT
CASRKTGLREAFF